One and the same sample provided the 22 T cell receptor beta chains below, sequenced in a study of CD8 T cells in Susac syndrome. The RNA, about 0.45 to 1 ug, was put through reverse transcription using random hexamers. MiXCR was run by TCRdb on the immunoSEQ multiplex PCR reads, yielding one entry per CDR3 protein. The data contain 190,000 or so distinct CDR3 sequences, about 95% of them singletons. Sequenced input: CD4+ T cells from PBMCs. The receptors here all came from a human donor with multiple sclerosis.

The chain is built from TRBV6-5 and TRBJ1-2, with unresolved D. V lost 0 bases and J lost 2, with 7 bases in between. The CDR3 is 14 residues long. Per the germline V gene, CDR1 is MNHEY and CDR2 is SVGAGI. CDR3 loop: CASSYSFQNYGYTF. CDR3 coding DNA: TGTGCCAGCAGTTACTCTTTCCAAAACTATGGCTACACCTTC.

CDR3 DNA sequence: TGTGCCATCAGTGTCGACCGACAGGGGACCTACGAGCAGTACTTC. It yields the protein CAISVDRQGTYEQYF. The chain couples TRBV10-3 to TRBJ2-7; 8 nucleotides agree with TRBD1. Germline V gene sequence: CDR1 ENHRY, CDR2 SYGVKD. Germline trimming cut 4 bases from V and 2 bases from J; bases unmatched to any gene: 7. The CDR3 totals 15 residues.

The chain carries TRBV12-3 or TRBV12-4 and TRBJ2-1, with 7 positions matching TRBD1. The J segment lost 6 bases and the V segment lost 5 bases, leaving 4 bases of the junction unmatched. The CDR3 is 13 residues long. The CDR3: CASSEDRANEQFF. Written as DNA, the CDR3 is TGTGCCAGCAGTGAAGACAGGGCCAATGAGCAGTTCTTC.

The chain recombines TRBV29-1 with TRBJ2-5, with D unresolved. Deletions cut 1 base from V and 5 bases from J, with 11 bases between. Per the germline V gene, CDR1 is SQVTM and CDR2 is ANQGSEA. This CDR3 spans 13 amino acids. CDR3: CSVEVWTEETQYF. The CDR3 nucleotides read TGCAGCGTTGAAGTTTGGACGGAGGAGACCCAGTACTTC.

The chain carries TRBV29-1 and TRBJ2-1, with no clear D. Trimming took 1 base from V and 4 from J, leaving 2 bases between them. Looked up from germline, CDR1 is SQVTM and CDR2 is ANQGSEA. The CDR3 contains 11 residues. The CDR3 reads CSVEGYNEQFF. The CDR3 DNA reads TGCAGCGTTGAAGGTTACAATGAGCAGTTCTTC.

CDR3 in DNA: TGCGCCAGCAGCCCCTCTTATGAGCAGTTCTTC. Its translation is CASSPSYEQFF. The gene calls are TRBV5-1 and TRBJ2-1; D unclear. Looked up from germline, CDR1 is SGHRS and CDR2 is YFSETQ. The CDR3 extends over 11 amino acids. V lost 4 bases and J lost 8, with 7 bases in between.

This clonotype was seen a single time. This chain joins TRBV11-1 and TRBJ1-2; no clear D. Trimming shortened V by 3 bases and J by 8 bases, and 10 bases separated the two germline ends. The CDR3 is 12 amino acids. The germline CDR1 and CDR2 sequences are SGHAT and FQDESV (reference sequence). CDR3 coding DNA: TGTGCCAGCAGCTTCCCCGGCGGCGGCTACACCTTC. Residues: CASSFPGGGYTF.

The CDR3 DNA follows: TGTGCCTGGACCCAGGGTGGTGAAAAACTGTTTTTT. Translated: CAWTQGGEKLFF. The genes are TRBV30 and TRBJ1-4, with D tentatively TRBD1 (5 bases). Trimming shortened V by 4 bases and J by 7 bases, and 10 bases separated the two germline ends. Germline CDR1 and CDR2: GTSNPN and SVGIG (reference sequence). There are 12 residues in the CDR3.

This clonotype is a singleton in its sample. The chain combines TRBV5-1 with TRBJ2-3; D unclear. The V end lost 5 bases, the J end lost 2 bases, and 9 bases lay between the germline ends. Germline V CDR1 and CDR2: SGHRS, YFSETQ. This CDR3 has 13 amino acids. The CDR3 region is CASRLIYTDTQYF. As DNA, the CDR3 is TGCGCCAGCAGATTGATCTACACAGATACGCAGTATTTT. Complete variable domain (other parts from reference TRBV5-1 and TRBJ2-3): KAGVTQTPRYLIKTRGQQVTLSCSPISGHRSVSWYQQTPGQGLQFLFEYFSETQRNKGNFPGRFSGRQFSNSRSEMNVSTLELGDSALYLCASRLIYTDTQYFGPGTRLTVL.

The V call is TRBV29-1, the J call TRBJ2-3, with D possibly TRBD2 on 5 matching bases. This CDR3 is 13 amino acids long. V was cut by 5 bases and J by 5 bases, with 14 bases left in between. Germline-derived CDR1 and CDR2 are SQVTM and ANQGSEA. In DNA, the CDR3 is TGCAGCGTTTCCCCCGCGGGTGGAGATACGCAGTATTTT. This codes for CSVSPAGGDTQYF.

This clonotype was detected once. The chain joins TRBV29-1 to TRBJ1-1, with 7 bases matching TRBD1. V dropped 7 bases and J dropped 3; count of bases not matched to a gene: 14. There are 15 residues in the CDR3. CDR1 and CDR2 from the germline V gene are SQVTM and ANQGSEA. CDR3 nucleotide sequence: TGCAGCGCTACAGTAGGACAGGTAGGGGACACTGAAGCTTTCTTT. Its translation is CSATVGQVGDTEAFF.

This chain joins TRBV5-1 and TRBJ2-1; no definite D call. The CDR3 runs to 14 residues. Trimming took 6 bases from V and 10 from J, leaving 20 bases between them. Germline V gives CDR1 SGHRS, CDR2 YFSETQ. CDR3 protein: CASTVAEWFEEQFF. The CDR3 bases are TGCGCCAGCACCGTAGCCGAATGGTTTGAGGAGCAGTTCTTC.

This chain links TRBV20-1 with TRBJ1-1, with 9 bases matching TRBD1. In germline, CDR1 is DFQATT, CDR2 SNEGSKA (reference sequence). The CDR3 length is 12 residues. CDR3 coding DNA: TGCAGAGTCGGACAGGGGATCACTGAAGCTTTCTTT. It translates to CRVGQGITEAFF.

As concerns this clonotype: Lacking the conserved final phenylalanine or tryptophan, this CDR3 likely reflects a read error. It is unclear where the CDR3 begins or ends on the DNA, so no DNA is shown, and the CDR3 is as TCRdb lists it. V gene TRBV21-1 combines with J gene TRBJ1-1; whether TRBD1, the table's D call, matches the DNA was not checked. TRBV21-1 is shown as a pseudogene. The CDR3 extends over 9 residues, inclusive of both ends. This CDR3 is CASSPRERV.

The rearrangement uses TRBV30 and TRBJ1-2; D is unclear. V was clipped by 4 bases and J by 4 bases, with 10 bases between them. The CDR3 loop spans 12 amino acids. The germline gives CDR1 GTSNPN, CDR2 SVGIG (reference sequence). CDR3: CAWNHGPYGYTF. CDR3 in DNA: TGTGCCTGGAACCATGGTCCCTATGGCTACACCTTC.

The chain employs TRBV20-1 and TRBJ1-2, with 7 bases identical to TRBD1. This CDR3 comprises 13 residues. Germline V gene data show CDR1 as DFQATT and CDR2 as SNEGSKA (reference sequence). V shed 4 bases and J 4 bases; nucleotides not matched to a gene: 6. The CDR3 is CSATPGQFYGYTF. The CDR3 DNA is TGCAGTGCTACCCCGGGACAGTTCTATGGCTACACCTTC.

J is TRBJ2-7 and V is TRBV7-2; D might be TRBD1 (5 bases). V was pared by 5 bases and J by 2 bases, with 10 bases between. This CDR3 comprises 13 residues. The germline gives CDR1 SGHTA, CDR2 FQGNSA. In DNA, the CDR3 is TGTGCCAGCAGCCCGCGACAGACCTACGAGCAGTACTTC. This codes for CASSPRQTYEQYF.

The CDR3 here is CSAVSDSHQETQYF. The CDR3 region has the DNA TGCAGTGCTGTAAGCGACAGCCACCAAGAGACCCAGTACTTC. The chain joins TRBV20-1 to TRBJ2-5; D perhaps matches TRBD1 (5 bases). Looked up from germline, CDR1 is DFQATT and CDR2 is SNEGSKA (reference sequence). With 5 bases removed from V and 0 bases from J, the gap between germline ends came to 13 bases. The CDR3 length is 14 residues.

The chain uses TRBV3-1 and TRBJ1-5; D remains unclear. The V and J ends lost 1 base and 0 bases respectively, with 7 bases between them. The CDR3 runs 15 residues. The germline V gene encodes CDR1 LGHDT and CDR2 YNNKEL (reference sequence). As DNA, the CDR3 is TGTGCCAGCAGCCAAGGAACCCATAGCAATCAGCCCCAGCATTTT. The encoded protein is CASSQGTHSNQPQHF. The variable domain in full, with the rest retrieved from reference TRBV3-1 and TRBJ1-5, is DTAVSQTPKYLVTQMGNDKSIKCEQNLGHDTMYWYKQDSKKFLKIMFSYNNKELIINETVPNRFSPKSPDKAHLNLHINSLELGDSAVYFCASSQGTHSNQPQHFGDGTRLSIL.

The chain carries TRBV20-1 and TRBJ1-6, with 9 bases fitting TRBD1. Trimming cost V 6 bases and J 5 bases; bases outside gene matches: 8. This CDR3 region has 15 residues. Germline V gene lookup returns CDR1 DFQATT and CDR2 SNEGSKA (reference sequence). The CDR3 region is CSAPTGGANNSPLHF. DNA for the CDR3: TGCAGTGCCCCTACAGGGGGCGCCAATAATTCACCCCTCCACTTT.

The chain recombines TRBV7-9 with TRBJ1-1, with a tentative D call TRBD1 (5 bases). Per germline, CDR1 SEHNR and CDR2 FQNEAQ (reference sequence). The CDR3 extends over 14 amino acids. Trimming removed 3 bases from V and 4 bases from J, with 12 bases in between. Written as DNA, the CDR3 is TGTGCCAGCAGCTTCCACCAGGGCGGCACTGAAGCTTTCTTT. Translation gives CASSFHQGGTEAFF.

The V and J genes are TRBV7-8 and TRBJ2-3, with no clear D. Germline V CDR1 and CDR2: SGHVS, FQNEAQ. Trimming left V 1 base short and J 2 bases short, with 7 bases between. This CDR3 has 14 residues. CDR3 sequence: CASSLGGFTDTQYF. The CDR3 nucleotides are TGTGCCAGCAGCTTAGGGGGTTTCACAGATACGCAGTATTTT.